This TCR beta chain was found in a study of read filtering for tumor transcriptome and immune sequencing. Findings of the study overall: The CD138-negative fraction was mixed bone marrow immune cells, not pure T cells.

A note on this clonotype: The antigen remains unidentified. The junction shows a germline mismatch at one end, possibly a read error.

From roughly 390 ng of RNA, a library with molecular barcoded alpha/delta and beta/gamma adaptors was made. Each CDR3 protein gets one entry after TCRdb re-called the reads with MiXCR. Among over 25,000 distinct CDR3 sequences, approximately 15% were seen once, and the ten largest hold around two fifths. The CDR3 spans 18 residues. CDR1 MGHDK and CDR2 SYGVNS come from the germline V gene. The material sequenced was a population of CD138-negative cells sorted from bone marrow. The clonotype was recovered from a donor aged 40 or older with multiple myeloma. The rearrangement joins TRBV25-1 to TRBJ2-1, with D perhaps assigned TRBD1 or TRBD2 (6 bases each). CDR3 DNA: TGTGCCAGCAGTGATCGAGGGGGTTGGCGGGATGACTACAACGAGCAGTTCTTC. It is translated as CASSDRGGWRDDYNEQFF. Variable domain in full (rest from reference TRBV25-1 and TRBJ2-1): EADIYQTPRYLVIGTGKKITLECSQTMGHDKMYWYQQDPGMELHLIHYSYGVNSTEKGDLSSESTVSRIRTEHFPLTLESARPSHTSQYLCASSDRGGWRDDYNEQFFGPGTRLTVL.